These T cell receptor beta chains were read from a single sample in a study of blood T cell repertoires in COVID-19. Profiled with immunoSEQ multiplex PCR; TCRdb holds only in-frame clones, not every one. Counted here are 130,000 to 150,000 clones, approximately 80% occurring once; the ten biggest clones make up under 3%. Sequencing was carried out using peripheral blood. Receptors originate from a woman between 35 and 50 years old with active or convalescent COVID-19. CDR3s include the opening cysteine and the closing phenylalanine or tryptophan. The D gene is left open where the match is weak. Size is omitted from some rows. Given values are once, few, many or a class for expanded clones.

V gene	clone size	J gene	D gene	CDR3 protein	CDR3 DNA
TRBV5-4	-	TRBJ2-3	-	CASSPGGGLSTDTQYF	TGTGCCAGCAGCCCCGGTGGGGGACTTAGCACAGATACGCAGTATTTT
TRBV6-5	few	TRBJ2-1	-	CASSYRGKGRGNEQFF	TGTGCCAGCAGTTACCGCGGGAAGGGTCGGGGCAATGAGCAGTTCTTC
TRBV11-2	-	TRBJ2-3	TRBD2	CASSPLAGGITDTQYF	TGTGCCAGCAGCCCCCTAGCGGGGGGAATCACAGATACGCAGTATTTT
TRBV18	-	TRBJ2-3	-	CASSPLVARIPDTQYF	TGTGCCAGCTCACCACTAGTAGCGCGGATTCCAGATACGCAGTATTTT
TRBV28	-	TRBJ1-1	-	CASRRGQMNTEAFF	TGTGCCAGCAGGCGTGGACAGATGAACACTGAAGCTTTCTTT
TRBV6-2/TRBV6-3	-	TRBJ2-1	-	CASSAPLGRGPGGEQFF	TGTGCCAGCAGTGCTCCCTTAGGGCGGGGCCCAGGTGGGGAGCAGTTCTTC
TRBV13	-	TRBJ2-1	TRBD2	CASSLPGLAGGLSNEQFF	TGTGCCAGCAGCTTACCTGGACTAGCGGGGGGATTGAGCAATGAGCAGTTCTTC
TRBV7-6	-	TRBJ2-7	-	CASSLEAGPSYEQYF	TGTGCCAGCAGCCTAGAGGCGGGTCCATCCTACGAGCAGTACTTC
TRBV24-1	-	TRBJ2-2	-	CATSTTSNTGELFF	TGTGCCACCAGTACTACCTCGAACACCGGGGAGCTGTTTTTT
TRBV28	-	TRBJ1-1	-	CASSLWGRGEAFF	TGTGCCAGCAGCCTGTGGGGTCGGGGTGAAGCTTTCTTT
TRBV7-2	-	TRBJ2-1	-	CASSLTGMQFF	TGTGCCAGCAGTCTAACAGGGATGCAGTTCTTC
TRBV18	-	TRBJ1-4	TRBD1	CASSPRVQGATNEKLFF	TGTGCCAGCTCACCACGAGTACAGGGGGCAACTAATGAAAAACTGTTTTTT
TRBV7-9	-	TRBJ1-2	TRBD1	CASSPISGTASNYGYTF	TGTGCCAGCAGCCCTATATCAGGGACAGCCTCTAACTATGGCTACACCTTC
TRBV30	-	TRBJ2-5	TRBD2	CAWDPGLATKETQYF	TGTGCCTGGGACCCGGGACTAGCGACCAAAGAGACCCAGTACTTC
TRBV15	few	TRBJ2-7	TRBD1	CATRSTGDTPYEQYF	TGTGCCACCAGGTCGACAGGGGACACCCCCTACGAGCAGTACTTC
TRBV19	-	TRBJ1-2	TRBD1	CASSPWTGGLGYGYTF	TGTGCCAGTAGTCCTTGGACAGGGGGCTTGGGCTATGGCTACACCTTC
TRBV7-9	-	TRBJ1-2	-	CASSPEGWIYGYTF	TGTGCCAGCAGCCCCGAGGGATGGATCTATGGCTACACCTTC
TRBV11-2	few	TRBJ2-5	TRBD2	CASSSPPTGGRAQYF	TGTGCCAGCAGCTCACCGCCCACGGGAGGCCGGGCCCAGTACTTC
TRBV3-1/TRBV3-2	few	TRBJ1-1	TRBD1	CASSQRTGDTEAFF	TGTGCCAGCAGCCAACGGACAGGGGACACTGAAGCTTTCTTT
TRBV7-9	-	TRBJ1-1	-	CASSLGGKTEAFF	TGTGCCAGCAGCTTAGGAGGGAAGACTGAAGCTTTCTTT
TRBV28	-	TRBJ1-4	TRBD1	CASSPWTGGNEKLFF	TGTGCCAGCAGTCCCTGGACAGGAGGTAATGAAAAACTGTTTTTT
TRBV10-3	-	TRBJ1-2	-	CAISEIAGIGPNYGYTF	TGTGCCATCAGTGAGATAGCAGGGATTGGCCCTAACTATGGCTACACCTTC
TRBV7-8	-	TRBJ1-1	-	CASSLASAGVNTEAFF	TGTGCCAGCAGCTTAGCATCGGCGGGGGTGAACACTGAAGCTTTCTTT
TRBV5-1	-	TRBJ1-6	TRBD1	CASSSTGGNSPLHF	TGCGCCAGCAGCTCGACAGGGGGCAATTCACCCCTCCACTTT
TRBV2	-	TRBJ1-5	-	CASSGIGGNQPQHF	TGTGCCAGCAGTGGGATTGGAGGAAATCAGCCCCAGCATTTT
TRBV30	few	TRBJ1-6	TRBD1	CAFGQVASPLHF	TGTGCCTTTGGACAGGTTGCTTCACCCCTCCACTTT
TRBV6-5	-	TRBJ2-3	-	CASSYWGEGTDTQYF	TGTGCCAGCAGTTACTGGGGGGAGGGCACAGATACGCAGTATTTT
TRBV28	-	TRBJ1-3	-	CASSPGGEYTIYF	TGTGCCAGCAGCCCGGGGGGGGAGTACACCATATATTTT
TRBV6-5	-	TRBJ1-5	-	CASSYRENQPQHF	TGTGCCAGCAGTTATCGAGAGAATCAGCCCCAGCATTTT
TRBV7-6	once	TRBJ1-1	-	CASSRDREAFF	TGTGCCAGCAGCCGCGACAGGGAAGCTTTCTTT
TRBV27	-	TRBJ1-6	-	CASSLQRSSYNSPLHF	TGTGCCAGCAGTTTACAGCGAAGCTCCTATAATTCACCCCTCCACTTT
TRBV6-1	few	TRBJ2-7	-	CASSEKVSIQAAYEQYF	TGTGCCAGCAGTGAAAAAGTGTCGATTCAGGCAGCCTACGAGCAGTACTTC
TRBV30	-	TRBJ2-3	-	CAWSRPGRPDTQYF	TGTGCCTGGAGTCGCCCAGGGAGGCCAGATACGCAGTATTTT
TRBV5-6	once	TRBJ1-5	TRBD1	CASSPTGAGQPQHF	TGTGCCAGCAGCCCGACAGGGGCCGGTCAGCCCCAGCATTTT
TRBV29-1	few	TRBJ1-2	-	CSALGREYGYTF	TGCAGCGCTCTAGGCAGAGAATATGGCTACACCTTC
TRBV6-5	-	TRBJ2-3	TRBD1	CASSYGQGPPNGQYF	TGTGCCAGCAGTTACGGACAGGGCCCACCCAACGGGCAGTATTTT
TRBV4-2	-	TRBJ2-7	TRBD1	CASSQDQGTGVGEQYF	TGTGCCAGCAGCCAAGATCAGGGGACAGGGGTAGGAGAGCAGTACTTC
TRBV28	once	TRBJ1-1	-	CASRGPPLGNTEAFF	TGTGCCAGCAGGGGGCCCCCCTTGGGGAACACTGAAGCTTTCTTT
TRBV19	few	TRBJ1-4	TRBD1	CASTEGASEKLFF	TGTGCCAGTACGGAGGGGGCAAGTGAAAAACTGTTTTTT
TRBV7-9	-	TRBJ1-2	-	CASSWWGGGYTF	TGTGCCAGCAGCTGGTGGGGGGGAGGCTACACCTTC
TRBV18	-	TRBJ1-1	TRBD1	CASSLQGAQPEAFF	TGTGCCAGCTCACTCCAGGGGGCGCAACCTGAAGCTTTCTTT
TRBV29-1	-	TRBJ1-2	TRBD1	CSVERGQLYGYTF	TGCAGCGTTGAGAGGGGGCAGCTCTATGGCTACACCTTC
TRBV19	few	TRBJ1-5	-	CASSIVRMGGGNQPQHF	TGTGCCAGTAGTATAGTCCGGATGGGGGGAGGCAATCAGCCCCAGCATTTT
TRBV28	-	TRBJ1-5	TRBD1	CASIPGTGAMRNQPQHF	TGTGCCAGCATCCCTGGGACAGGCGCGATGCGCAATCAGCCCCAGCATTTT
TRBV10-3	-	TRBJ2-2	-	CAIRGASNTGELFF	TGTGCCATCAGGGGGGCCTCCAACACCGGGGAGCTGTTTTTT
TRBV19	-	TRBJ2-1	TRBD2	CASSMGGGGLYNEQFF	TGTGCCAGTAGTATGGGTGGGGGGGGACTCTACAATGAGCAGTTCTTC
TRBV28	-	TRBJ2-2	-	CASSLVGSAGALLFF	TGTGCCAGCAGTTTGGTCGGTAGCGCGGGGGCGTTGCTGTTTTTT
TRBV27	once	TRBJ2-2	-	CASSLRQPNTGELFF	TGTGCCAGCAGTTTGAGACAGCCAAACACCGGGGAGCTGTTTTTT
TRBV9	-	TRBJ2-2	TRBD1	CASSALTGTVLTGELFF	TGTGCCAGCAGCGCGTTAACCGGGACAGTCCTCACCGGGGAGCTGTTTTTT